These 5 T cell receptor beta chains were sequenced from one sample in a study of cytomegalovirus exposure and HLA in healthy donors. With 60 Vbeta and 13 Jbeta primers, the PCR was carried out. This table comes from immunoSEQ multiplex PCR, and its TCRdb copy is limited to in-frame clones, with some not included. Of some 140,000 clones detected, around 83% appear once; the ten largest clones hold less than 1.5%. Sequenced material: PBMCs. The receptors here all came from a male donor in good health and CMV-seropositive.

J is TRBJ2-7 and V is TRBV9, with 10 bases that match TRBD2. The V gene's germline CDR1 is SGDLS and CDR2 YYNGEE. The trim removed 4 bases at V and 3 bases at J, leaving 4 bases unmatched. The CDR3 covers 14 residues. In DNA form, the CDR3 reads TGTGCCAGCAGCACCTCTAGCGGGAGCTACGAGCAGTACTTC. As protein: CASSTSSGSYEQYF.

The chain joins TRBV5-6 to TRBJ2-7, with D possibly being TRBD2 (6 bases). The V gene's germline CDR1 is SGHDT and CDR2 YYEEEE. This CDR3 contains 17 residues. Trimming shortened V by 4 bases and J by 0 bases, and 20 bases separated the two germline ends. The CDR3 bases are TGTGCCAGCAGCGGACGGGACTTCCCCTATAGCTCCTACGAGCAGTACTTC. As protein: CASSGRDFPYSSYEQYF.

J is TRBJ2-2 and V is TRBV2, with a possible D match to TRBD1 (5 bases). The CDR3 contains 14 residues. Trimming pared 3 bases from V and 5 bases from J, leaving 10 bases between. The germline V gene has CDR1 SNHLY and CDR2 FYNNEI. The CDR3 DNA follows: TGTGCCAGCAGTGATGGGGCGTTTACCGGGGAGCTGTTTTTT. Its translation: CASSDGAFTGELFF. Full variable domain (outside the CDR3, taken from reference TRBV2 and TRBJ2-2): EPEVTQTPSHQVTQMGQEVILRCVPISNHLYFYWYRQILGQKVEFLVSFYNNEISEKSEIFDDQFSVERPDGSNFTLKIRSTKLEDSAMYFCASSDGAFTGELFFGEGSRLTVL.

This chain connects TRBV13 to TRBJ2-5, with D possibly being TRBD2 (6 bases). V lost 4 bases and J lost 1, with 7 bases in between. CDR1 is PRHDT, CDR2 FYEKMQ, per germline (reference sequence). The CDR3 sequence is 13 residues long. CDR3 bases: TGTGCCAGCAGCTGGGAGGCCCAAGAGACCCAGTACTTC. This gives the protein CASSWEAQETQYF.

The rearrangement uses TRBV19 and TRBJ1-2, with D possibly matching TRBD1 (5 bases). CDR3 size: 17 residues. Trimming left V 3 bases short and J 4 bases short, with 21 bases between. Per germline, CDR1 LNHDA and CDR2 SQIVND (reference sequence). Here the CDR3 DNA reads TGTGCCAGTAGTATTTTTTCGGGCCATAAGGGGTCCTATGGCTACACCTTC. Its translation: CASSIFSGHKGSYGYTF. Full variable domain (remainder filled in from reference TRBV19 and TRBJ1-2): DGGITQSPKYLFRKEGQNVTLSCEQNLNHDAMYWYRQDPGQGLRLIYYSQIVNDFQKGDIAEGYSVSREKKESFPLTVTSAQKNPTAFYLCASSIFSGHKGSYGYTFGSGTRLTVV.